These 9 T cell receptor beta chains originate from one sample sequenced in a study of shared clonotypes between healthy human individuals. Method: immunoSEQ multiplex PCR; TCRdb's copy keeps in-frame clones and lacks some. Among around 1.9 million clones listed, 85% to 95% were seen once. Terminally differentiated effector memory CD45RA+ cells were excluded by CCR7 positive selection of CD45RO-negative cells. The source material was naive CD8+ T cells from PBMCs. Receptors originate from a man younger than 30 in good health. Some clones in this sample may be carry-over from other donors' samples.

This chain's CDR3 is CASSFPDSGTGELFF. CDR3 DNA sequence: TGTGCCAGCAGCTTCCCGGACAGTGGCACCGGGGAGCTGTTTTTT. V and J are TRBV7-9 and TRBJ2-2; a possible D gene is TRBD1 (6 bases). Germline values: CDR1 SEHNR, CDR2 FQNEAQ (reference sequence). Deletions cut 3 bases from V and 4 bases from J, with 12 bases between. The CDR3 consists of 15 residues.

CDR3 coding DNA: TGTGCCAGCAGTCCAGGACAGGGGAGGACCTACGAGCAGTACTTC. Translation: CASSPGQGRTYEQYF. The chain joins TRBV13 to TRBJ2-7; TRBD1 matches 9 bases. Trimming removed 6 bases from V and 2 bases from J; junction bases left unmatched: 8. CDR3 length equals 15 residues. The V gene's germline CDR1 is PRHDT and CDR2 FYEKMQ (reference sequence).

The genes are TRBV27 and TRBJ2-7, with 7 bases lining up with TRBD1. The CDR3 extends over 15 amino acids. The germline V gene has CDR1 MNHEY and CDR2 SMNVEV (reference sequence). The V and J ends lost 5 bases and 6 bases, in that order; junction bases with no gene match: 13. The CDR3 coding sequence is TGTGCCAGCAGTCCCCTTACAGGGGTCTGGGGCGAGCAGTACTTC. It specifies CASSPLTGVWGEQYF.

Remarks on this clone: Additional DNA sequences in this sample encode the identical CDR3. The rearrangement uses TRBV5-6 and TRBJ2-7; no clear D. The CDR3 runs 12 residues. V shed 2 bases and J shed 2 bases, with 5 bases lying between them. From germline, CDR1 is SGHDT and CDR2 YYEEEE. This CDR3 is CASSLRAYEQYF. The DNA for the CDR3 is TGTGCCAGCAGCTTACGAGCCTACGAGCAGTACTTC.

In its sample, this clone was seen a few times. The chain links TRBV14 to TRBJ1-1, with D hard to call. V was cut by 3 bases and J by 5 bases, with 16 bases left in between. This CDR3 has 15 amino acids. CDR1 and CDR2 from the germline V gene are SGHDN and FVKESK. CDR3 sequence (DNA): TGTGCCAGCAGCCACAACCAATGGGCGCGGACTGAAGCTTTCTTT. It codes for CASSHNQWARTEAFF.

A note on this clone: Within the sample, other DNA sequences also encode this same CDR3. The chain has TRBV27 and TRBJ2-7, with 10 nucleotides matching TRBD1. Germline lookup yields CDR1 MNHEY and CDR2 SMNVEV (reference sequence). With V trimmed by 6 bases and J by 4 bases, 3 bases remained unmatched. The CDR3 consists of 13 residues. CDR3 loop: CASRQDRGYEQYF. The CDR3 DNA reads TGTGCCAGCAGGCAGGACAGGGGGTACGAGCAGTACTTC.

V and J are TRBV29-1 and TRBJ2-7, with D possibly being TRBD1 (6 bases). The CDR3 is 12 residues long. V gave up 7 bases and J gave up 1 base, with 11 bases separating them. In germline, CDR1 is SQVTM, CDR2 ANQGSEA. The CDR3 loop is CSGLDSSYEQYF. The CDR3 coding sequence is TGCAGCGGACTGGACAGTTCCTACGAGCAGTACTTC.

This clone has only one observation. The chain carries TRBV6-1 and TRBJ1-4, with D unclear. Germline CDR1 is MNHNS and CDR2 is SASEGT. CDR3 length: 15 amino acids. V was trimmed by 6 bases and J by 8 bases, leaving 19 bases between them. The DNA for the CDR3 is TGTGCCAGCAGCGCCCAGGAGAGGCGCGGGGAAAAACTGTTTTTT. It encodes CASSAQERRGEKLFF.

About this clone: In the same sample, other DNA sequences code for this CDR3. This sequence joins TRBV27 and TRBJ1-5, with 9 bases matching TRBD1. CDR3 length equals 14 residues. The germline CDR1 and CDR2 sequences are MNHEY and SMNVEV (reference sequence). V shed 3 bases and J 5 bases; nucleotides not matched to a gene: 2. CDR3 residues: CASSFRDRDQPQHF. The CDR3 DNA follows: TGTGCCAGCAGTTTCCGGGACAGGGATCAGCCCCAGCATTTT.